These T cell receptor beta chains were read from a single sample in a study of blood T cell repertoires in COVID-19. TCRdb's table, derived via immunoSEQ multiplex PCR, lists solely in-frame clones and lacks some. This table has about 74,000 clones, roughly 70% appearing once. Sequencing input: peripheral blood. All receptors derive from a man between 65 and 85 years old with acute or convalescent COVID-19. The CDR3 runs from the conserved cysteine through the conserved F or W. A D gene is named only where the DNA matches it firmly. A clone size is listed for some rows: how often the clone was seen (once, few, many), or a class if it is expanded.

>-|TRBJ1-1|TRBV6-5|-
CASRTRTVMNTEAFF
TGTGCCAGCAGAACCCGGACAGTAATGAACACTGAAGCTTTCTTT
>-|TRBJ2-2|TRBV12-5|-
CASGRVPPTGELFF
TGTGCTAGTGGACGGGTCCCTCCCACCGGGGAGCTGTTTTTT
>-|TRBJ2-3|TRBV29-1|-
CSVRGGRADTQYF
TGCAGCGTCCGAGGGGGACGAGCGGATACGCAGTATTTT
>-|TRBJ1-1|TRBV18|once
CASSPPPGNIEAFF
TGTGCCAGCTCACCACCTCCGGGGAACATTGAAGCTTTCTTT
>TRBD1|TRBJ2-1|TRBV5-6|-
CASSLQGDEQFF
TGTGCCAGCAGCTTACAGGGGGATGAGCAGTTCTTC
>TRBD1|TRBJ2-7|TRBV7-2|-
CASSPDRGSYEQYF
TGTGCCAGCAGCCCAGACAGGGGATCCTACGAGCAGTACTTC
>-|TRBJ2-1|TRBV5-1|-
CASSLDQGTYNEQFF
TGCGCCAGCAGCTTGGATCAGGGAACCTACAATGAGCAGTTCTTC
>-|TRBJ1-2|TRBV3-1/TRBV3-2|-
CASSSPGDGYTF
TGTGCCAGCAGCTCACCGGGAGATGGCTACACCTTC
>TRBD1|TRBJ2-7|TRBV5-1|-
CASSWDRISYEQYF
TGCGCCAGCAGCTGGGACAGGATCTCCTACGAGCAGTACTTC
>-|TRBJ1-2|TRBV18|once
CASSPDRGLNYGYTF
TGTGCCAGCTCACCCGATAGGGGGTTGAACTATGGCTACACCTTC
>TRBD2|TRBJ2-3|TRBV7-6|once
CASSRSGVAGGRDTQYF
TGTGCCAGCAGCCGCTCGGGGGTAGCGGGAGGGAGAGATACGCAGTATTTT
>-|TRBJ2-7|TRBV3-1/TRBV3-2|once
CASSQGNLAETGYEQYF
TGTGCCAGCAGCCAAGGGAATTTAGCGGAAACTGGTTACGAGCAGTACTTC
>-|TRBJ2-7|TRBV7-6|-
CASSSQGLGSYEQYF
TGTGCCAGCAGCTCACAGGGTTTGGGAAGCTACGAGCAGTACTTC
>TRBD2|TRBJ2-2|TRBV27|-
CASSSSGSGLAGELFF
TGTGCCAGCAGTTCTAGCGGGAGTGGTTTAGCCGGGGAGCTGTTTTTT
>TRBD1|TRBJ1-6|TRBV27|-
CASSSPGQGLNSPLHF
TGTGCCAGCAGTTCACCGGGACAGGGCCTTAATTCACCCCTCCACTTT
>TRBD2|TRBJ2-3|TRBV9|-
CASSVDFGTTGTDTQYF
TGTGCCAGCAGCGTAGATTTCGGGACTACGGGGACAGATACGCAGTATTTT
>-|TRBJ2-5|TRBV7-3|-
CASSLLGRRGETQYF
TGTGCCAGCAGCTTACTCGGGAGACGAGGAGAGACCCAGTACTTC
>TRBD2|TRBJ2-2|TRBV7-3|medium-sized
CASSQGSGGNTGELFF
TGTGCCAGCAGCCAGGGGAGCGGGGGGAACACCGGGGAGCTGTTTTTT
>-|TRBJ1-5|TRBV24-1|-
CATSPRTPSNQPQHF
TGTGCCACCAGCCCCCGGACACCTAGCAATCAGCCCCAGCATTTT
>TRBD1|TRBJ1-5|TRBV6-6|-
CASRRDRNSNQPQHF
TGTGCCAGCAGACGGGACAGAAATAGCAATCAGCCCCAGCATTTT
>-|TRBJ1-1|TRBV9|few
CASSVGPWNTEAFF
TGTGCCAGCAGCGTAGGTCCTTGGAACACTGAAGCTTTCTTT
>-|TRBJ1-4|TRBV19|-
CASSSTDATNEKLFF
TGTGCCAGTAGCTCGACAGACGCAACTAATGAAAAACTGTTTTTT
>TRBD2|TRBJ2-7|TRBV28|-
CASLSGRATYEQYF
TGTGCCAGCTTAAGCGGGAGGGCGACCTACGAGCAGTACTTC
>-|TRBJ2-2|TRBV28|few
CASSLVESTGELFF
TGTGCCAGCAGTTTAGTGGAGAGCACCGGGGAGCTGTTTTTT
>-|TRBJ1-2|TRBV5-8|-
CASSLGGVSYGYTF
TGTGCCAGCAGCCTAGGAGGGGTTAGCTATGGCTACACCTTC
>-|TRBJ2-2|TRBV7-9|-
CASSASRTGELFF
TGTGCCAGCAGCGCTTCTAGGACCGGGGAGCTGTTTTTT
>TRBD1|TRBJ1-4|TRBV29-1|few
CSVRDRGEKLFF
TGCAGCGTCCGGGACAGGGGTGAAAAACTGTTTTTT
>-|TRBJ2-7|TRBV10-2|few
CASSPLGGGGGLYEQYF
TGCGCCAGCAGTCCCCTGGGGGGCGGGGGCGGGCTCTACGAGCAGTACTTC
>-|TRBJ2-3|TRBV7-2|-
CASSFRGDTQYF
TGTGCCAGCAGCTTTCGCGGGGATACGCAGTATTTT
>-|TRBJ1-2|TRBV5-5|few
CASIPGGVNYGYTF
TGTGCCAGCATCCCTGGGGGGGTTAACTATGGCTACACCTTC
>TRBD1|TRBJ1-2|TRBV12-3/TRBV12-4|once
CASSPTGGYGYTF
TGTGCCAGCAGCCCGACAGGGGGGTATGGCTACACCTTC
>TRBD2|TRBJ2-7|TRBV23-1|-
CASTGASGRGYEQYF
TGCGCCAGTACCGGGGCTAGCGGGAGAGGTTACGAGCAGTACTTC
>-|TRBJ2-7|TRBV7-8|-
CASSLAVSGVYEQYF
TGTGCCAGCAGCTTAGCGGTTAGCGGTGTCTACGAGCAGTACTTC
>-|TRBJ1-5|TRBV6-1|-
CASSESSGNQPQHF
TGTGCCAGCAGTGAAAGTAGCGGCAATCAGCCCCAGCATTTT
>-|TRBJ2-7|TRBV7-2|-
CASSSRASSSSYEQYF
TGTGCCAGCAGCTCCCGGGCTAGCTCAAGCTCCTACGAGCAGTACTTC
>TRBD1|TRBJ1-1|TRBV4-1|-
CASSATGTGLASPTEAFF
TGCGCCAGCAGCGCCACCGGGACAGGGCTTGCTTCTCCCACTGAAGCTTTCTTT
>-|TRBJ1-2|TRBV6-5|-
CASSYGREIAYGYTF
TGTGCCAGCAGTTACGGGAGGGAGATCGCCTATGGCTACACCTTC
>-|TRBJ2-2|TRBV10-3|-
CAIKGGNTGELFF
TGTGCCATCAAAGGGGGGAACACCGGGGAGCTGTTTTTT
>-|TRBJ2-5|TRBV6-2/TRBV6-3|-
CASSFRTALLYQETQYF
TGTGCCAGCAGTTTCCGGACAGCCCTTTTATACCAAGAGACCCAGTACTTC
>-|TRBJ2-4|TRBV2|-
CASGGWQGKNIQYF
TGTGCCAGTGGGGGGTGGCAGGGCAAAAACATTCAGTACTTC
>-|TRBJ1-1|TRBV18|-
CASSQGQRTEAFF
TGTGCCAGCTCACAGGGGCAACGGACTGAAGCTTTCTTT
>-|TRBJ1-1|TRBV14|-
CASSQGTAYLPEAFF
TGTGCCAGCAGCCAAGGGACAGCCTACCTGCCTGAAGCTTTCTTT
>-|TRBJ2-7|TRBV5-4|-
CASSSLWIQLPREQYF
TGTGCCAGCAGCTCGTTGTGGATTCAGCTCCCCAGGGAGCAGTACTTC
>TRBD1|TRBJ1-5|TRBV27|-
CASSSSGTGYNQPQHF
TGTGCCAGCAGTTCCTCCGGGACAGGATACAATCAGCCCCAGCATTTT
>TRBD1|TRBJ2-2|TRBV4-2|-
CASSGGTGVWDGELFF
TGTGCCAGCAGCGGCGGGACAGGGGTTTGGGACGGGGAGCTGTTTTTT
>-|TRBJ1-1|TRBV27|-
CASSLSAIMNTEAFF
TGTGCCAGCAGTTTATCAGCAATCATGAACACTGAAGCTTTCTTT
>-|TRBJ2-7|TRBV5-1|-
CASSSQGDREQYF
TGCGCCAGCAGCAGTCAAGGGGATCGCGAGCAGTACTTC
>TRBD1|TRBJ2-7|TRBV27|-
CASALDRGKVEQYF
TGTGCCAGCGCGTTAGACAGGGGAAAAGTCGAGCAGTACTTC
>TRBD2|TRBJ2-5|TRBV19|-
CASSMTGGLVQETQYF
TGTGCCAGTAGTATGACGGGAGGGCTGGTACAAGAGACCCAGTACTTC
>TRBD2|TRBJ2-7|TRBV15|-
CATSRQTSALDEQYF
TGTGCCACCAGCAGGCAGACTAGCGCGCTAGACGAGCAGTACTTC
>-|TRBJ2-3|TRBV28|-
CASRRTVVDTQYF
TGTGCCAGCAGACGCACAGTTGTCGATACGCAGTATTTT
>TRBD1|TRBJ1-4|TRBV5-1|-
CASSLRGQGSTNEKLFF
TGCGCCAGCAGCTTGCGGGGACAGGGTTCAACTAATGAAAAACTGTTTTTT
>TRBD2|TRBJ2-1|TRBV3-1/TRBV3-2|-
CASSRLARNNEQFF
TGTGCCAGCAGTCGACTAGCGCGCAACAATGAGCAGTTCTTC
>-|TRBJ1-2|TRBV7-2|-
CASTLGGETGYGYTF
TGTGCCAGCACCCTCGGGGGGGAAACGGGCTATGGCTACACCTTC